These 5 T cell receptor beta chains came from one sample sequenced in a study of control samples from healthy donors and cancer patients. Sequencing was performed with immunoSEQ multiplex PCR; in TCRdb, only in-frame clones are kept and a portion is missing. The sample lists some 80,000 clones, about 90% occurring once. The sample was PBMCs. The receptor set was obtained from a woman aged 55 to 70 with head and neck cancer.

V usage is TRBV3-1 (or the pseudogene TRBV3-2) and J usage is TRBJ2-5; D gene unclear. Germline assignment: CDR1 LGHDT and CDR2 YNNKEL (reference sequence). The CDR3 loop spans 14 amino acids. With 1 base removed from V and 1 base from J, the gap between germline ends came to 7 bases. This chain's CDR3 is CASSQVPGQETQYF. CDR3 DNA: TGTGCCAGCAGCCAAGTTCCGGGCCAAGAGACCCAGTACTTC.

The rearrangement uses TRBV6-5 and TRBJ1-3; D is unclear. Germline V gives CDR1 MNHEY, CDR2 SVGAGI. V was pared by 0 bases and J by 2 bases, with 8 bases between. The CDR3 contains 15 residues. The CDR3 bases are TGTGCCAGCAGTTACTCGATTGGGGCTGGAAACACCATATATTTT. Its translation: CASSYSIGAGNTIYF.

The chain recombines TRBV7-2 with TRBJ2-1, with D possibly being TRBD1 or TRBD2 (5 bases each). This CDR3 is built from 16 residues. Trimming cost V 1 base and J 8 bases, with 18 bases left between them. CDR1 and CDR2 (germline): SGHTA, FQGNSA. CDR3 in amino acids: CASSLEAGPRDHEQFF. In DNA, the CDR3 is TGTGCCAGCAGCTTAGAGGCAGGCCCAAGGGACCATGAGCAGTTCTTC.

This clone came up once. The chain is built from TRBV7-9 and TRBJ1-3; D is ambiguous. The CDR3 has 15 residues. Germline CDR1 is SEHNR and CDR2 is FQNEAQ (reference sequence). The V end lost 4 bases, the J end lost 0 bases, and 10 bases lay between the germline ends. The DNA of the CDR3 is TGTGCCAGCAGCTCTCAGGCGCTCTCTGGAAACACCATATATTTT. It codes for CASSSQALSGNTIYF.

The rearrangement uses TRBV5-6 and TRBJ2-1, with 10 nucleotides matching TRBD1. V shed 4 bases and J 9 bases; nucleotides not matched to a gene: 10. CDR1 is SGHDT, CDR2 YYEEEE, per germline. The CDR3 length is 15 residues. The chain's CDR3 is CASSRRDRGSGEQFF. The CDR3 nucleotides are TGTGCCAGCAGCCGCCGGGACAGGGGTTCCGGTGAGCAGTTCTTC. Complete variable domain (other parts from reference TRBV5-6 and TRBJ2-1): DAGVTQSPTHLIKTRGQQVTLRCSPKSGHDTVSWYQQALGQGPQFIFQYYEEEERQRGNFPDRFSGHQFPNYSSELNVNALLLGDSALYLCASSRRDRGSGEQFFGPGTRLTVL.